This TCR beta chain comes out of a study of T cells in Graves' hyperthyroidism and ophthalmopathy. A note on this clonotype: Its antigen is as yet unknown.

From RNA transcripts, TCR beta CDR3 regions were amplified. The study used the HTBI primer set for a first-round RT-PCR of the TCR CDR3. TCRdb recomputed calls from the multiplex PCR reads with MiXCR, one row per CDR3 protein. The table lists 550,000 to 800,000 distinct CDR3 sequences, roughly 15% of them singletons. CDR3 size: 19 residues. CDR1 is SEHNR, CDR2 FQNEAQ, per germline (reference sequence). Trimming took 0 bases from V and 3 from J; bases not matched to a gene: 8. Whole-study findings and limits: Among clonotypes expanded in thyroid above 0.001, most were also found in blood.

The hyperthyroidism was newly diagnosed and had lasted under 2 months; the patients were aged 18 to 65. Exclusions: uncontrolled infection, other autoimmune disease, pregnancy, lactation. PBMCs were derived from more than 8 ml fresh peripheral blood. The chain combines TRBV7-9 with TRBJ2-2, with 12 bases identical to TRBD2. The receptor was derived from a young man with Graves' hyperthyroidism. The specimen sequenced was blood. Here the CDR3 DNA reads TGTGCCAGCAGCTTAGCGGGACTAGCGGGTACCTACTACACCGGGGAGCTGTTTTTT. As protein: CASSLAGLAGTYYTGELFF.